The entry that follows covers one T cell receptor (beta chain) sequence. What it binds is unknown. Germline CDR1 reads LNHDA; CDR2 reads SQIVND (reference sequence). Trimming shortened V by 5 bases and J by 2 bases, and 10 bases separated the two germline ends. There are 14 residues in the CDR3. The sample originates from a study of CD8+CD57+ T cells in acquired aplastic anemia. General study findings and limits: CD8+ Simpson's diversity did not differ significantly between patients and controls. There were twenty-nine CD8+ CDR3 sequences that occurred in both patients and controls.

TCR beta VDJ and CDR3 profiles were obtained from a genomic DNA template. One entry per CDR3 protein, called by TCRdb with MiXCR from the reads. The sample lists 100,000 to 150,000 distinct CDR3 sequences, 48% occurring once. The chain is built from TRBV19 and TRBJ2-1; possible D gene TRBD1, 6 bases. This receptor was identified in a human donor in good health, serving as a control. Sequenced: sorted CD4+, CD8+, or CD8+CD57+ T cells (not recorded which) from PBMCs. The CDR3 DNA is TGTGCCAGTAGTGGGACAAAAGCCTACAATGAGCAGTTCTTC. It translates to CASSGTKAYNEQFF.